This T cell receptor beta chain was captured in a study of graft-versus-host responses after intestinal transplantation. About the study: In this cohort, recipients had multivisceral, liver-intestinal, or isolated intestinal transplants.

This clone occurred a few times. Its antigen is unidentified. Profiled with immunoSEQ multiplex PCR; TCRdb holds only in-frame clones, not every one. The sample includes tens of thousands of clones, approximately 84% of them seen just once. Study conclusions and caveats: Association was observed between peak circulating GvH clone levels and early post-transplant HvG declines.

From germline, CDR1 is SGHVS and CDR2 FNYEAQ. With 3 bases removed from V and 2 bases from J, the gap between germline ends came to 11 bases. The CDR3 runs 16 residues. The input for sequencing was unstimulated CD4+ T cells sorted from spleen or lymph node cells, taken before transplant. The rearrangement uses TRBV7-6 and TRBJ2-6, with D tentatively TRBD1 (6 bases). This sequence originates from a human donor who was the organ donor for an intestinal transplant. The CDR3 nucleotides are TGTGCCAGCAGCTTGGGGGCCAGGGCTGGGGCCAACGTCCTGACTTTC. Protein product: CASSLGARAGANVLTF.